The 10 T cell receptor beta chains below were found in one sample sequenced in a study of cytomegalovirus exposure and HLA in healthy donors. PCR amplification relied on 60 Vbeta primers (plus 13 Jbeta primers). TCRdb's copy holds only in-frame clones and misses some; the assay was immunoSEQ multiplex PCR. The data contain about 31,000 clones, around 87% of them singletons. Specimen: PBMCs. The receptor source for this set is a boy aged 5-17 years in good health and CMV-seronegative.

The chain joins TRBV18 to TRBJ1-1; D is perhaps TRBD1 (6 bases). CDR3 size: 14 residues. Trimming removed 2 bases at V and 8 bases at J, with 15 bases between. Germline V gives CDR1 KGHSH, CDR2 LQKENI. CDR3 region: CASSPTHTGSEAFF. DNA of the CDR3: TGTGCCAGCTCACCAACTCATACAGGGAGCGAAGCTTTCTTT.

The V and J genes are TRBV11-2 and TRBJ1-2, with unresolved D. Trimming pared 5 bases from V and 2 bases from J, leaving 9 bases between. CDR3 length: 13 amino acids. Germline V CDR1 and CDR2: SGHAT, FQNNGV. DNA of the CDR3: TGTGCCAGCAGCCTAACAGAAAACTATGGCTACACCTTC. Residues: CASSLTENYGYTF.

The chain couples TRBV9 to TRBJ1-2; TRBD1 matches 10 bases. V lost 4 bases to trimming and J lost 5 bases; unmatched junction nucleotides: 8. The CDR3 is 15 amino acids. Looked up from germline, CDR1 is SGDLS and CDR2 is YYNGEE. The CDR3: CASSSWDRGLYGYTF. CDR3 nucleotide sequence: TGTGCCAGCAGCTCATGGGACAGGGGCCTATATGGCTACACCTTC.

This rearrangement joins TRBV7-7 to TRBJ2-3; D remains ambiguous. The germline V and J ends were trimmed by 5 bases and 0 bases, with 6 bases remaining between them. Germline CDR1 is SSHAT and CDR2 is FNYEAQ (reference sequence). The CDR3 extends over 13 amino acids. The chain's CDR3 is CASSMTSTDTQYF. CDR3 bases: TGTGCCAGCAGCATGACTAGCACAGATACGCAGTATTTT. Full variable domain (remainder filled in from reference TRBV7-7 and TRBJ2-3): GAGVSQSPRYKVTKRGQDVTLRCDPISSHATLYWYQQALGQGPEFLTYFNYEAQPDKSGLPSDRFSAERPEGSISTLTIQRTEQRDSAMYRCASSMTSTDTQYFGPGTRLTVL.

CDR3 sequence (DNA): TGTGCCAGCAGCTCCGTCGAGCAGTTCTTC. It yields the protein CASSSVEQFF. The rearrangement uses TRBV11-2 and TRBJ2-1; D not resolved. This CDR3 region has 10 residues. The germline V gene encodes CDR1 SGHAT and CDR2 FQNNGV. V shed 4 bases and J shed 10 bases, with 5 bases lying between them. Drawing the rest from reference TRBV11-2 and TRBJ2-1, the complete variable domain is EAGVAQSPRYKIIEKRQSVAFWCNPISGHATLYWYQQILGQGPKLLIQFQNNGVVDDSQLPKDRFSAERLKGVDSTLKIQPAKLEDSAVYLCASSSVEQFFGPGTRLTVL.

J is TRBJ2-7 and V is TRBV6-5; 8 bases are a match to TRBD2. The CDR3 has 12 residues. V lost 7 bases and J lost 5; bases outside the gene matches: 4. The germline V gene has CDR1 MNHEY and CDR2 SVGAGI. The CDR3 coding sequence is TGTGCCAGCACCGGTAGCGGGGACGAGCAGTACTTC. Encoded protein: CASTGSGDEQYF.

The rearrangement uses TRBV6-6 and TRBJ2-1; weak D call: TRBD2 (5 bases). Germline CDR1 MNHNY, CDR2 SVGAGI (reference sequence). The V gene lost 5 bases and the J gene lost 10 bases, with 18 bases spanning the gap. The CDR3 contains 14 residues. The CDR3 is CASSAPRGLGEQFF. The CDR3 coding sequence is TGTGCCAGCAGTGCGCCGCGCGGACTCGGGGAGCAGTTCTTC.

The chain joins TRBV10-3 to TRBJ2-3, with D tentatively TRBD2 (6 bases). With 6 bases removed from V and 5 bases from J, the gap between germline ends came to 12 bases. CDR3 length: 13 amino acids. Germline assignment: CDR1 ENHRY and CDR2 SYGVKD. This CDR3 reads CAISRAGLDTQYF. In nucleotides, the CDR3 is TGTGCCATCAGCCGCGCGGGACTAGATACGCAGTATTTT.

This clone has a single count. The CDR3 is CASSLGGIGYEQYF. The CDR3 DNA follows: TGTGCCAGCAGTTTAGGGGGGATCGGCTACGAGCAGTACTTC. This chain links TRBV28 with TRBJ2-7; possibly TRBD2 for D (6 bases). Per the germline V gene, CDR1 is MDHEN and CDR2 is SYDVKM. This CDR3 contains 14 residues. Trimming took off 2 bases at V and 3 bases at J, with 11 bases between the two ends.

This chain connects TRBV30 to TRBJ2-7; D gene uncertain. The CDR3 extends over 12 amino acids. CDR1 and CDR2 (germline): GTSNPN, SVGIG (reference sequence). V was cut by 5 bases and J by 9 bases, with 17 bases left in between. CDR3 sequence reads: CAWEASRLGQYF. The CDR3 DNA reads TGTGCCTGGGAGGCGAGTCGGCTTGGGCAGTACTTC.